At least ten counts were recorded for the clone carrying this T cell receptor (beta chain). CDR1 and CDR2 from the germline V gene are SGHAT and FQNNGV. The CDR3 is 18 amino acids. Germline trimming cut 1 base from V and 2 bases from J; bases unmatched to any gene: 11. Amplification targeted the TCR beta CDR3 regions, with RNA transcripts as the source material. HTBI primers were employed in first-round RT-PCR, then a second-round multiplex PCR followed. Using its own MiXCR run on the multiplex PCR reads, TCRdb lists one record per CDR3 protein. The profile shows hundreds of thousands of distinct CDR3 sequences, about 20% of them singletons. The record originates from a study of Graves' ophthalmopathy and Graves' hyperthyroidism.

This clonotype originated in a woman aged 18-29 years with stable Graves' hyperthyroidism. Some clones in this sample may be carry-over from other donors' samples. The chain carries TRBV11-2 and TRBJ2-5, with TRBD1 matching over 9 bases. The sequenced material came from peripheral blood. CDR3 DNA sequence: TGTGCCAGCAGCTTAGTCCTACCGGGACAGGGACTACAAGAGACCCAGTACTTC. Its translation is CASSLVLPGQGLQETQYF.